Detailed here is one T cell receptor (beta chain). Its antigen is undetermined. This sample stems from a study of vaccination effects on CD4 cells after COVID-19. The data were produced by immunoSEQ multiplex PCR, yet TCRdb's version contains in-frame clones alone and is incomplete. The table includes 60,000 to 90,000 clones, roughly four fifths detected once. The CDR3 contains 14 residues. The trim removed 11 bases at V and 5 bases at J, leaving 10 bases unmatched. The V gene's germline CDR1 is MNHEY and CDR2 SVGAGI. CD4+ T cells specific for antigen were expanded with viral peptide pools by the ViraFEST assay before sequencing. Following 10 days of culture, CD4+ T cells were isolated. Everyone in the study got two shots of either the BNT162b2 or mRNA-1273 vaccine.

The source of this sequence is a human donor who received a COVID-19 vaccine. Sequences were derived from CD4+ T cells from PBMCs cultured with HCoV-229E spike peptides, sampled after COVID-19 vaccination. The chain recombines TRBV6-5 with TRBJ1-5; 9 nucleotides agree with TRBD1. The DNA of the CDR3 is TGTGCCGCCGCAACCGGGACAGGGTATCAGCCCCAGCATTTT. Its protein is CAAATGTGYQPQHF.